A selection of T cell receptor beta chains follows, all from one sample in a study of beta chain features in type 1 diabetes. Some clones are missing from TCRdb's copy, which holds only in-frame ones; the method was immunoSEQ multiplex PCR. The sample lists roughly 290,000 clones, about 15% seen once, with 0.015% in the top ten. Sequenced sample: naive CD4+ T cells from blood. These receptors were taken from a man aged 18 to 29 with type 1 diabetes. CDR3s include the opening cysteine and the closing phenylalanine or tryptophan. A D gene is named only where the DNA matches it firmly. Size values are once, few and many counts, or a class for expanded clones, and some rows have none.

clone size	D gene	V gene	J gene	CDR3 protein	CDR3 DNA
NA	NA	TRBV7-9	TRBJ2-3	CASSLVLGRTDTQYF	TGTGCCAGCAGCTTAGTTCTAGGCCGCACAGATACGCAGTATTTT
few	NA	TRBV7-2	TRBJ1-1	CASSFGQSEAFF	TGTGCCAGCAGCTTCGGACAGTCAGAAGCTTTCTTT
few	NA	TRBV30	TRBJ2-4	CAWSRRGIAKNIQYF	TGTGCCTGGAGTCGAAGAGGCATAGCCAAAAACATTCAGTACTTC
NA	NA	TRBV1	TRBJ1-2	CTSSPRLGVGDGYTF	TGCACCAGCAGCCCTCGCCTCGGGGTGGGTGATGGCTACACCTTC
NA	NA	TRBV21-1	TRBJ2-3	CASSNRSLQGQTLTDTQYF	TGTGCCAGCAGCAACCGAAGTCTCCAGGGACAGACACTCACAGATACGCAGTATTTT
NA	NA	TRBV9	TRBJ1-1	CASSNREGTEAFF	TGTGCCAGCAGCAACAGGGAGGGCACTGAAGCTTTCTTT
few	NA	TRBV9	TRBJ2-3	CASSPRTYTDTQYF	TGTGCCAGCAGCCCGCGGACTTACACAGATACGCAGTATTTT
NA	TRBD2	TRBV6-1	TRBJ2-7	CASSGIRQGGLAGGSYEQYF	TGTGCCAGCAGTGGGATAAGACAGGGGGGACTAGCGGGAGGATCTTACGAGCAGTACTTC
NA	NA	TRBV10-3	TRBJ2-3	CAISESRQPTDTQYF	TGTGCCATCAGTGAGTCGAGACAGCCCACAGATACGCAGTATTTT
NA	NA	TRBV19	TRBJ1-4	CASSIPERGKLFF	TGTGCCAGTAGTATTCCCGAGCGGGGAAAACTGTTTTTT
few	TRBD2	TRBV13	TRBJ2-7	CASSYSGGPLTEQYF	TGTGCCAGCAGCTATAGCGGGGGACCATTGACCGAGCAGTACTTC
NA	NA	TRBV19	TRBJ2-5	CASSFQGGGQETQYF	TGTGCCAGTAGTTTTCAGGGGGGCGGCCAAGAGACCCAGTACTTC
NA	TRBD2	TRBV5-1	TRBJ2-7	CASSLRAGGESTYEQYF	TGCGCCAGCAGCTTGAGAGCGGGAGGGGAGTCCACCTACGAGCAGTACTTC
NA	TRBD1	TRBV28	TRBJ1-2	CASSWGQNYGYTF	TGTGCCAGCAGTTGGGGACAGAACTATGGCTACACCTTC
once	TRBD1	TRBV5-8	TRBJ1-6	CASSPDRASPLHF	TGTGCCAGCAGCCCGGACAGGGCTTCACCCCTCCACTTT
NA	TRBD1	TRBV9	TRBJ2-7	CASSARTGAYEQYF	TGTGCCAGCAGCGCAAGGACAGGGGCCTACGAGCAGTACTTC
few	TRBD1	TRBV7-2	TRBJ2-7	CASSLAMTGRIPYEQYF	TGTGCCAGCAGCTTAGCCATGACAGGGCGAATCCCCTACGAGCAGTACTTC
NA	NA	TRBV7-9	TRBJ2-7	CASSKQAYEQYF	TGTGCCAGCAGCAAACAGGCCTACGAGCAGTACTTC
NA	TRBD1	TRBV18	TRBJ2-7	CASSPLTGTGAYEQYF	TGTGCCAGCTCACCCTTAACCGGGACAGGAGCCTACGAGCAGTACTTC
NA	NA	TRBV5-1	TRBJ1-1	CASGDTNTEAFF	TGCGCCAGCGGTGACACCAACACTGAAGCTTTCTTT
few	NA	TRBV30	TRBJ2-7	CAWSEGGAFPLYEQYF	TGTGCCTGGAGTGAAGGAGGGGCCTTTCCCCTTTACGAGCAGTACTTC
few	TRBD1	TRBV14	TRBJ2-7	CASSVTGQGTYEQYF	TGTGCCAGCAGCGTAACGGGACAGGGCACCTACGAGCAGTACTTC
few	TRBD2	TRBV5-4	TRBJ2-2	CASRDSGGSTGELFF	TGTGCCAGCAGAGATAGCGGGGGAAGCACCGGGGAGCTGTTTTTT
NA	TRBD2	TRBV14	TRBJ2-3	CASSQRTSESTDTQYF	TGTGCCAGCAGCCAGCGGACTAGCGAAAGCACAGATACGCAGTATTTT
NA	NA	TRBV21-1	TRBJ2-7	CASHLGQYYEQYF	TGTGCCAGCCACCTTGGACAGTACTACGAGCAGTACTTC
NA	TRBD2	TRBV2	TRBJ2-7	CASRGSSGVGSSYEQYF	TGTGCCAGCAGGGGTTCTAGCGGGGTTGGGAGCTCCTACGAGCAGTACTTC
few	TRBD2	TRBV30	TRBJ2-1	CAWSRASGSISYNEQFF	TGTGCCTGGAGTAGGGCTAGCGGGAGTATTTCCTACAATGAGCAGTTCTTC
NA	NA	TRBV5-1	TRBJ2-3	CASSLAPTVYTDTQYF	TGCGCCAGCAGCTTGGCACCCACGGTATACACAGATACGCAGTATTTT
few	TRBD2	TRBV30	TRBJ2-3	CAWTSGAADTQYF	TGTGCCTGGACTAGCGGGGCGGCAGATACGCAGTATTTT
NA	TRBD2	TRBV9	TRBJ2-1	CASSVGLAGTVDNEQFF	TGTGCCAGCAGCGTAGGACTAGCGGGAACGGTCGACAATGAGCAGTTCTTC
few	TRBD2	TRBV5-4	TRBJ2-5	CASRPGLASQETQYF	TGTGCCAGCAGACCCGGACTAGCTTCCCAAGAGACCCAGTACTTC
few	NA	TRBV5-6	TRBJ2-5	CASSLLQGGRETQYF	TGTGCCAGCAGCTTACTACAGGGAGGGAGGGAGACCCAGTACTTC
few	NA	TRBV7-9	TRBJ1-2	CASSRGQINYGYTF	TGTGCCAGCAGCCGCGGACAGATTAACTATGGCTACACCTTC
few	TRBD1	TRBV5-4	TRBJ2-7	CASSWTGTNEQYF	TGTGCCAGCAGCTGGACAGGGACGAACGAGCAGTACTTC
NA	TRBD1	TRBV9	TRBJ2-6	CASSPWTGGDSGANVLTF	TGTGCCAGCAGCCCCTGGACAGGGGGTGACTCTGGGGCCAACGTCCTGACTTTC
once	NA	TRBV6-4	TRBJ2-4	CAIQLAKNIQYF	TGTGCCATACAGCTGGCCAAAAACATTCAGTACTTC
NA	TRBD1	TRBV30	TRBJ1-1	CAWGVRGRVGAFF	TGTGCCTGGGGTGTTAGGGGGCGAGTGGGCGCTTTCTTT
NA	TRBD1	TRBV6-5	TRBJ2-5	CASRRTGEETQYF	TGTGCCAGCAGGAGGACAGGGGAAGAGACCCAGTACTTC
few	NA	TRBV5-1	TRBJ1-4	CASSQAGATNEKLFF	TGCGCCAGCAGCCAAGCGGGGGCAACTAATGAAAAACTGTTTTTT
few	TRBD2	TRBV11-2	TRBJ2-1	CASSPKTSGAYGEQFF	TGTGCCAGCAGCCCAAAGACTAGCGGGGCCTATGGTGAGCAGTTCTTC